A few counts support the clone carrying this T cell receptor beta chain. Through template switching, a universal primer site was introduced, and the cDNA contained unique molecular identifiers. TCRdb reanalysed the 5' RACE reads using MiXCR and keeps one entry per CDR3 protein. The data show fewer than 550,000 distinct CDR3 sequences, roughly an eighth seen once. The length of the CDR3 is 12 residues. Germline lookup yields CDR1 KGHDR and CDR2 SFDVKD. The V and J ends lost 6 bases and 5 bases respectively, with 10 bases between them. This specimen comes from a study of identical twins. Every one of the donors was a healthy Caucasian. The same sample was also used in a study of yellow fever vaccine responses in identical twins.

The genes are TRBV24-1 and TRBJ2-7, with D perhaps matching TRBD2 (5 bases). This receptor was identified in a woman between 18 and 30 years old in good health. Sequencing was done on a sample of CD4+ T cells sorted from blood. CDR3: CATSSPGNEQYF. The DNA for the CDR3 is TGTGCCACCAGTTCCCCGGGGAACGAGCAGTACTTC.